These 23 T cell receptor beta chains came from one sample sequenced in a study of chronic HIV infection and antiretroviral therapy. TCRdb re-called the 5' RACE reads through MiXCR, storing one row per CDR3 protein. The sample includes some 38,000 distinct CDR3 sequences, 8.2% of them seen just once. Sequencing used peripheral blood. The receptors originated from an adult who had HIV and had not received antiretroviral therapy, or was an uninfected healthy control (not recorded which).

This clonotype appeared a few times. This rearrangement joins TRBV20-1 to TRBJ1-2, with unresolved D. V shed 5 bases and J shed 0 bases, with 16 bases lying between them. The CDR3 sequence is 15 residues long. Germline V gene lookup returns CDR1 DFQATT and CDR2 SNEGSKA (reference sequence). The CDR3 DNA sequence: TGCAGTGCTCCCCCCCCTTCGATTACTAACTATGGCTACACCTTC. Protein sequence: CSAPPPSITNYGYTF.

For this clonotype: At one end the junction does not follow the germline gene, possibly because of a read error. The chain recombines TRBV10-3 with TRBJ2-1; 9 bases line up with TRBD1. In germline, CDR1 is ENHRY, CDR2 SYGVKD. CDR3 length: 14 amino acids. DNA for the CDR3: TGTGCCATCCGTGAGGACAGGGGCGGGGATGAGCAGTTCTTC. It translates to CAIREDRGGDEQFF.

This clonotype was seen more than once but under ten times. The chain combines TRBV11-1 with TRBJ1-2; weak D call: TRBD1 (6 bases). The germline V gene encodes CDR1 SGHAT and CDR2 FQDESV (reference sequence). The CDR3 is made up of 15 amino acids. V lost 5 bases and J 3 bases, leaving 16 bases between the germline ends. CDR3 residues: CASSPSPDSYYGYTF. In DNA, the CDR3 is TGTGCCAGCAGCCCCTCTCCGGACAGCTACTATGGCTACACCTTC.

In its sample, this clonotype was seen many times. V usage is TRBV11-1 and J usage is TRBJ2-5; no clear D. The V end was cut by 6 bases, the J end by 5 bases, with 16 bases between. There are 14 residues in the CDR3. Germline V gene data show CDR1 as SGHAT and CDR2 as FQDESV (reference sequence). The DNA of the CDR3 is TGTGCCAGCAGTGTCACCCCAGCTAAGGAGACCCAGTACTTC. Its translation: CASSVTPAKETQYF.

The chain uses TRBV27 and TRBJ1-2; perhaps TRBD1 as D (5 bases). Trimming took 7 bases from V and 5 from J, leaving 20 bases between them. Germline CDR1 is MNHEY and CDR2 is SMNVEV (reference sequence). The CDR3 has 15 amino acids. The CDR3 reads CASNKMGGERYGYTF. The CDR3 DNA is TGTGCCAGCAACAAAATGGGGGGAGAACGGTATGGCTACACCTTC.

The chain uses TRBV15 and TRBJ2-5, with D perhaps TRBD1 or TRBD2 (5 bases each). The CDR3 spans 14 residues. Trimming cost V 7 bases and J 5 bases, with 17 bases left between them. Germline V gives CDR1 LNHNV, CDR2 YYDKDF (reference sequence). Here the CDR3 DNA reads TGTGCCACCACCGGGGACGAGGTGGGGGAGACCCAGTACTTC. Translating it yields CATTGDEVGETQYF.

This clonotype was seen ten or more times. J is TRBJ2-5 and V is TRBV28, with TRBD1 matching 7 bases. The CDR3 totals 15 residues. J gave up 2 bases and V 7 bases, and 10 bases lay outside the gene matches. Germline loops: CDR1 MDHEN, CDR2 SYDVKM. The CDR3 DNA follows: TGTGCCAGCACTAGCCCTTCGGACAGGCAAGAGACCCAGTACTTC. Residues: CASTSPSDRQETQYF.

This clonotype showed up just a few times. DNA of the CDR3: TGTGCCAGCACAGGTCTTGGACAGGGGGCAAATTCACCCCTCCACTTT. Its translation: CASTGLGQGANSPLHF. V and J are TRBV2 and TRBJ1-6, with 11 bases aligning to TRBD1. Germline V gene sequence: CDR1 SNHLY, CDR2 FYNNEI. Germline trimming cut 7 bases from V and 7 bases from J; bases unmatched to any gene: 9. The CDR3 is made up of 16 amino acids.

The rearrangement joins TRBV29-1 to TRBJ1-4; D is uncertain. The CDR3 totals 13 residues. Germline CDR1 and CDR2: SQVTM and ANQGSEA. V lost 7 bases and J lost 0, with 9 bases in between. CDR3 DNA sequence: TGCAGCGGGTTAGTTGCAACTAATGAAAAACTGTTTTTT. Residues: CSGLVATNEKLFF.

This clonotype occurred many times. This sequence joins TRBV29-1 and TRBJ2-1; D gene ambiguous. Germline V lookup: CDR1 SQVTM, CDR2 ANQGSEA. The CDR3 length is 13 residues. Trimming cost V 4 bases and J 5 bases, with 12 bases left between them. CDR3 nucleotides: TGCAGCGTTGTTCCGGCAGACAACAATGAGCAGTTCTTC. As protein: CSVVPADNNEQFF.

There are many counts of this clonotype. The V gene is TRBV27, the J gene TRBJ2-3, with no clear D. Per the germline V gene, CDR1 is MNHEY and CDR2 is SMNVEV (reference sequence). This CDR3 is 12 amino acids long. The germline V and J ends were trimmed by 4 bases and 3 bases, with 5 bases remaining between them. The CDR3 DNA sequence: TGTGCCAGCAGTTCGAGGACAGATACGCAGTATTTT. It yields the protein CASSSRTDTQYF.

This clonotype appeared many times. The chain links TRBV28 to TRBJ2-1, with TRBD2 identical over 9 bases. Germline CDR1 is MDHEN and CDR2 is SYDVKM. There are 18 residues in the CDR3. Trimming cost V 6 bases and J 4 bases; bases outside gene matches: 16. In DNA form, the CDR3 reads TGTGCCAGCAGCCCCGGTGTGGGTAGCGGGAGCCTTTACAATGAGCAGTTCTTC. Residues: CASSPGVGSGSLYNEQFF. Full variable domain (remainder filled in from reference TRBV28 and TRBJ2-1): DVKVTQSSRYLVKRTGEKVFLECVQDMDHENMFWYRQDPGLGLRLIYFSYDVKMKEKGDIPEGYSVSREKKERFSLILESASTNQTSMYLCASSPGVGSGSLYNEQFFGPGTRLTVL.

This clonotype showed up many times. J is TRBJ2-1 and V is TRBV6-4, with TRBD2 matching 12 bases. V dropped 2 bases and J dropped 7; count of bases not matched to a gene: 0. Germline loops: CDR1 MRHNA, CDR2 SNTAGT. This CDR3 is built from 14 residues. CDR3 residues: CASSDGTSGNEQFF. Here the CDR3 DNA reads TGTGCCAGCAGTGACGGGACTAGCGGGAATGAGCAGTTCTTC.

At least ten counts were recorded for this clonotype. This chain's CDR3 is CASSPTSGTDTQYF. CDR3 sequence (DNA): TGTGCCAGCAGCCCGACTAGCGGTACAGATACGCAGTATTTT. This chain uses TRBV9 with TRBJ2-3, with 9 bases matching TRBD2. Germline CDR1 reads SGDLS; CDR2 reads YYNGEE. Losses at the gene ends were 4 bases for V and 3 bases for J; bases not matched to a gene: 3. The CDR3 has 14 residues.

There are many counts of this clonotype. This chain uses TRBV29-1 with TRBJ2-1; the D is unclear. CDR3 size: 13 residues. Germline V gene data show CDR1 as SQVTM and CDR2 as ANQGSEA. CDR3 DNA: TGCAGTGTTTGGGATCCCTCCTACAATGAGCAGTTCTTC. Its translation: CSVWDPSYNEQFF.

V and J are TRBV20-1 and TRBJ1-5; D uncertain. Trimming left V 3 bases short and J 2 bases short, with 11 bases between. Germline assignment: CDR1 DFQATT and CDR2 SNEGSKA (reference sequence). The CDR3 spans 14 residues. CDR3 sequence: CSASEGLGNQPQHF. CDR3 DNA: TGCAGTGCTAGTGAGGGTCTCGGCAATCAGCCCCAGCATTTT.

The table lists this clonotype with many counts. This chain links TRBV28 with TRBJ1-1; D gene uncertain. From germline, CDR1 is MDHEN and CDR2 SYDVKM. V lost 4 bases and J lost 7, with 13 bases in between. The CDR3 is made up of 13 amino acids. CDR3 DNA sequence: TGTGCCAGCAGTTCCGTCGGTGTTGGTGAAGCTTTCTTT. It is translated as CASSSVGVGEAFF.

This clonotype was seen many times. This chain links TRBV10-1 with TRBJ1-1; TRBD1 might be the D (5 bases). V lost 4 bases and J lost 3, with 15 bases in between. The germline gives CDR1 WNHNN, CDR2 SYGVQD (reference sequence). This CDR3 region has 15 residues. This CDR3 is CASSAGMRGDTEAFF. Written as DNA, the CDR3 is TGCGCCAGCAGTGCGGGGATGCGGGGGGACACTGAAGCTTTCTTT.

The rearrangement links TRBV15 to TRBJ2-1, with D unclear. CDR3 length: 12 residues. V lost 3 bases to trimming and J lost 6 bases, with 6 bases between them. Germline V gene data show CDR1 as LNHNV and CDR2 as YYDKDF (reference sequence). CDR3 nucleotide sequence: TGTGCCACCAGCAGTAGCCCCAATGAGCAGTTCTTC. Translating it yields CATSSSPNEQFF.

This clonotype was detected ten times or more. The J gene is TRBJ1-1, the V gene TRBV6-1; the D gene is possibly TRBD1 (6 bases). V shed 4 bases and J shed 2 bases, with 8 bases lying between them. Germline V gives CDR1 MNHNS, CDR2 SASEGT. The CDR3 loop spans 13 amino acids. For the CDR3, the DNA is TGTGCCAGCAGTGGACAGGTTAACACTGAAGCTTTCTTT. This encodes CASSGQVNTEAFF.

Many counts were recorded for this clonotype. The V gene is TRBV28, the J gene TRBJ2-1; D uncertain. V was shortened by 3 bases and J by 15 bases, with 15 bases between the two germline ends. The germline CDR1 and CDR2 sequences are MDHEN and SYDVKM. This CDR3 has 12 residues. CDR3 sequence: CASSFNYAMWFF. The DNA of the CDR3 is TGTGCCAGCAGTTTCAACTACGCTATGTGGTTCTTC.

The gene calls are TRBV29-1 and TRBJ1-3; D ambiguous. Between the trimmed V and J ends, which lost 4 bases and 3 bases, there was a span of 4 bases. The germline CDR1 and CDR2 sequences are SQVTM and ANQGSEA. CDR3 length: 11 residues. CDR3 loop: CSVGVGNTIYF. The CDR3 nucleotides read TGCAGCGTTGGGGTTGGAAACACCATATATTTT. Variable domain in full (rest from reference TRBV29-1 and TRBJ1-3): SAVISQKPSRDICQRGTSLTIQCQVDSQVTMMFWYRQQPGQSLTLIATANQGSEATYESGFVIDKFPISRPNLTFSTLTVSNMSPEDSSIYLCSVGVGNTIYFGEGSWLTVV.

This clonotype was observed many times. This chain's CDR3 is CASSSFGTGIMNTEAFF. The CDR3 bases are TGTGCCAGCAGCTCTTTTGGGACAGGGATCATGAACACTGAAGCTTTCTTT. The rearrangement uses TRBV5-4 and TRBJ1-1; the match to TRBD1 covers 9 bases. With V trimmed by 3 bases and J by 0 bases, 9 bases remained unmatched. Germline V gene sequence: CDR1 SGHNT, CDR2 YYREEE (reference sequence). There are 17 residues in the CDR3.